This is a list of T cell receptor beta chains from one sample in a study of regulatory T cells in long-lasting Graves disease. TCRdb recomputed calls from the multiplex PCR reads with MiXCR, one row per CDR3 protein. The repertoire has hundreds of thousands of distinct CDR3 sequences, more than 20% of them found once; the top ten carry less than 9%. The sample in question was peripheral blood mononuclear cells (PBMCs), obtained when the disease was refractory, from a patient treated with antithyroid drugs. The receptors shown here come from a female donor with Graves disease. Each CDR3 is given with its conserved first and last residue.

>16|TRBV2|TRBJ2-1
CASRAGQPAVRNEQFF
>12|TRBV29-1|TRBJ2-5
CSVTVGVETQYF
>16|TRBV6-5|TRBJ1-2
CASSYSINRARYGYTF
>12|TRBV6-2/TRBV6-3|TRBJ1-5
CASSYSVGRQHF
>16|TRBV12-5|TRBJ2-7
CASGSFTGPKHYEQYF
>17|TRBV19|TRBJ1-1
CASTSIRTGGASTEAFF
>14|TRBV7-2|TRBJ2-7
CASNPPGTAFRRSF
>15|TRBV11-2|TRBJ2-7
CASSLQRLGPYEQYF
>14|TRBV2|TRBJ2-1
CASSDRLASNEQFF
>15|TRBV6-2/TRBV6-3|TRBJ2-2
CASSLTVPDTGELFF
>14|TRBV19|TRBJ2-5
CASSLSGMRETQYF
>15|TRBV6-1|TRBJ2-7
CASRRSEATSYEQYF
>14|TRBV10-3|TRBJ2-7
CAISGVVSGYEQYF
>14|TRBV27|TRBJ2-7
CASSFLAGDYEQYF
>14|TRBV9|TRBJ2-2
CASSSGVHTGELFF
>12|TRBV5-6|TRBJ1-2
CASSLEVSGYTF
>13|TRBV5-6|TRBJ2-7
CASSIWTFDEQYF
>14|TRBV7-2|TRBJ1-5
CASSLGQRNQPQHF
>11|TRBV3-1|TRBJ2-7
CASSQGHEQYF